The clone carrying this T cell receptor (beta chain) was detected many times. What it recognizes is unknown. RNA transcripts provided the source from which TCR beta CDR3 regions were amplified. Primed by the HTBI set, a first-round RT-PCR was run on the TCR CDR3. TCRdb passed the multiplex PCR reads through MiXCR, listing each CDR3 protein once. The sample holds about 300,000 distinct CDR3 sequences, 15% to 20% seen once. This entry belongs to a study of T cells in Graves' hyperthyroidism and ophthalmopathy. Study conclusions and caveats: The model foresaw ophthalmopathy a median approximately 6.1 months prior to onset.

The study included ophthalmopathy patients with Clinical Activity Score at least 3, NOSPECS grade at least 4 and duration under 3 months. This TCR was recovered from a man aged 45-60 years with Graves' ophthalmopathy. Sequenced sample: blood.

The CDR3 here is CATGRSANYNEQFF. The CDR3 coding sequence is TGTGCTACAGGGAGGAGCGCGAACTACAATGAGCAGTTCTTC. The chain links TRBV2 to TRBJ2-1; D tentatively reads TRBD1 or TRBD2 (6 bases each). This CDR3 is built from 14 residues. The germline gives CDR1 SNHLY, CDR2 FYNNEI.